These 7 T cell receptor beta chains came from one sample sequenced in a study of metastatic and nonmetastatic thyroid tumors. MiXCR re-clonotyped the PCR reads for TCRdb. The sample yields tens of thousands of clones, about 16% seen once. Patients were all untreated before their thyroid surgery. The sample taken for sequencing was blood. These receptors originate from a male donor with papillary thyroid cancer or a benign thyroid nodule (not recorded which). Some clones in this sample may be carry-over from other donors' samples.

This clone was seen at least ten times. The chain carries TRBV10-3 and TRBJ2-3, with D possibly matching TRBD2 (6 bases). Germline V lookup: CDR1 ENHRY, CDR2 SYGVKD. V was clipped by 3 bases and J by 4 bases, with 23 bases between them. The CDR3 sequence is 18 residues long. The CDR3 loop is CAISESYNRDWRADTQYF. The DNA of the CDR3 is TGTGCCATCAGTGAATCATACAACCGGGACTGGAGGGCAGATACGCAGTATTTT.

In its sample, this clone was seen many times. The gene calls are TRBV5-1 and TRBJ2-3; the D gene is possibly TRBD2 (7 bases). V was trimmed by 4 bases and J by 4 bases, leaving 16 bases between them. There are 15 residues in the CDR3. The germline CDR1 and CDR2 sequences are SGHRS and YFSETQ. The CDR3 DNA sequence: TGCGCCAGCAGCAGGGGGGGCCTGGGCTCAGATACGCAGTATTTT. Translation: CASSRGGLGSDTQYF.

This clone was counted a few times. The rearrangement links TRBV28 to TRBJ2-7, with a weak D call TRBD1 (6 bases). The CDR3 length is 14 residues. From germline, CDR1 is MDHEN and CDR2 SYDVKM. Trimming shortened V by 3 bases and J by 3 bases, and 12 bases separated the two germline ends. The chain's CDR3 is CASSLGAGGYEQYF. CDR3 bases: TGTGCCAGCAGTTTGGGGGCTGGTGGCTACGAGCAGTACTTC.

This clone was observed at least ten times. The chain couples TRBV11-2 to TRBJ1-2; no clear D gene. The CDR3 sequence is 12 residues long. V gave up 5 bases and J gave up 6 bases, with 10 bases separating them. The V gene's germline CDR1 is SGHAT and CDR2 FQNNGV. CDR3 amino acids: CASSLPGNGYTF. The CDR3 region has the DNA TGTGCCAGCAGCCTACCGGGAAATGGCTACACCTTC.

In this sample, this clone turned up many times. This chain uses TRBV7-6 with TRBJ2-7; D is tentatively TRBD1 or TRBD2 (7 bases each). CDR1 is SGHVS and CDR2 is FNYEAQ in the germline V gene. The CDR3 consists of 14 residues. V lost 5 bases and J lost 3, with 14 bases in between. The CDR3 DNA follows: TGTGCCAGCAGCCCCAGGGGGGGGGGCTACGAGCAGTACTTC. Translation: CASSPRGGGYEQYF.

In this sample, this clone turned up many times. Other DNA sequences within the sample encode an identical CDR3. This chain connects TRBV20-1 to TRBJ2-3; perhaps TRBD2 as D (6 bases). Germline V gene sequence: CDR1 DFQATT, CDR2 SNEGSKA (reference sequence). The CDR3 is 15 residues long. V was clipped by 6 bases and J by 1 base, with 17 bases between them. The CDR3 sequence: CSARDRGRGTDTQYF. In nucleotides, the CDR3 is TGCAGTGCACGAGACCGGGGGAGAGGCACAGATACGCAGTATTTT.

In its sample, this clone was seen many times. Additional DNA sequences in this sample encode the identical CDR3. The chain couples TRBV10-2 to TRBJ1-4; unclear D gene. This CDR3 spans 11 amino acids. The V end was cut by 3 bases, the J end by 8 bases, with 4 bases between. Germline V gives CDR1 WSHSY, CDR2 SAAADI. For the CDR3, the DNA is TGCGCCAGCAGTGACGGGGAAAAACTGTTTTTT. This translates into CASSDGEKLFF.